The 11 T cell receptor beta chains in this list originate from one sample, sequenced in a study of technical replicates of blood from several donors. This table comes from immunoSEQ multiplex PCR, and its TCRdb copy is limited to in-frame clones, with some not included. This sample yields 55,000 to 80,000 clones, of which 89% are seen a single time; 4.8% belongs to the top ten. Sequencing was done on a sample of PBMCs. These receptors all stem from a human donor in good health. Some clones in this sample may be carry-over from other donors' samples.

The chain is built from TRBV5-1 and TRBJ2-3, with 7 positions matching TRBD2. The ends lost 4 bases at V and 0 bases at J; junction bases unmatched: 5. This CDR3 contains 15 residues. CDR1 and CDR2 from the germline V gene are SGHRS and YFSETQ. CDR3 sequence (DNA): TGCGCCAGCAGCGTTATTAGCGGGAGCACAGATACGCAGTATTTT. This sequence encodes CASSVISGSTDTQYF.

Here the CDR3 reads CASSSAYEQYF. As DNA, the CDR3 is TGTGCCAGCAGCTCCGCCTACGAGCAGTACTTC. V is TRBV7-2 and J is TRBJ2-7; D is unresolved. The CDR3 consists of 11 residues. CDR1 SGHTA and CDR2 FQGNSA come from the germline V gene. The ends were cut back, 4 bases at V and 2 bases at J, with 3 bases in the middle.

This chain uses TRBV7-2 with TRBJ1-1; D call uncertain. The CDR3 runs 15 residues. The ends were cut back, 5 bases at V and 0 bases at J, with 13 bases in the middle. Germline assignment: CDR1 SGHTA and CDR2 FQGNSA. The CDR3 loop is CASSLGLEVNTEAFF. In nucleotides, the CDR3 is TGTGCCAGCAGCCTAGGGTTAGAGGTGAACACTGAAGCTTTCTTT.

CDR3 in DNA: TGTGCCAGCAGCCCCCAGGTGGTGGGTCTCTCTGGAAACACCATATATTTT. Translation gives CASSPQVVGLSGNTIYF. This chain links TRBV7-9 with TRBJ1-3; D is uncertain. Deletions cut 5 bases from V and 0 bases from J, with 17 bases between. CDR3 size: 17 residues. In germline, CDR1 is SEHNR, CDR2 FQNEAQ (reference sequence).

The rearrangement uses TRBV6-4 and TRBJ2-3; no clear D gene. Looked up from germline, CDR1 is MRHNA and CDR2 is SNTAGT. The V and J ends lost 4 bases and 4 bases respectively, with 12 bases between them. The CDR3 extends over 14 amino acids. The CDR3: CASSAGEMADTQYF. CDR3 coding DNA: TGTGCCAGCAGTGCCGGAGAGATGGCAGATACGCAGTATTTT.

The chain employs TRBV5-8 and TRBJ2-5; D gene ambiguous. This CDR3 is built from 15 residues. Germline V gives CDR1 SGHTS, CDR2 YDEGEE. V lost 4 bases, J lost 5 bases, and 18 bases lay in between. CDR3 nucleotide sequence: TGTGCCAGCAGCGTGGGCGTTGGAGCCCTCGAGACCCAGTACTTC. Its protein product is CASSVGVGALETQYF.

The V call is TRBV4-2, the J call TRBJ2-5; 7 nucleotides agree with TRBD2. The germline gives CDR1 LGHNA, CDR2 YNFKEQ. Germline trimming cut 0 bases from V and 5 bases from J; bases unmatched to any gene: 6. This CDR3 has 15 residues. The CDR3 DNA reads TGTGCCAGCAGCCAAGACGAGGTGGGAGGGGAGACCCAGTACTTC. Its protein is CASSQDEVGGETQYF.

This chain links TRBV11-2 with TRBJ1-2, with TRBD1 matching over 7 bases. Germline assignment: CDR1 SGHAT and CDR2 FQNNGV. V trimming: 8 bases; J trimming: 3 bases; junction bases outside the gene matches: 15. The CDR3 loop spans 16 amino acids. In DNA, the CDR3 is TGTGCCAGCGCATCCATAAAAACAGGGGCCTACTATGGCTACACCTTC. As protein: CASASIKTGAYYGYTF.

A single count supports this clone. This chain links TRBV7-6 with TRBJ2-2; 10 bases are shared with TRBD2. Germline-derived CDR1 and CDR2 are SGHVS and FNYEAQ. Trimming at V came to 5 bases and at J to 4 bases, leaving 4 bases not matched to a gene. This CDR3 is built from 15 residues. CDR3 nucleotides: TGTGCCAGCAGCCCAGCGGGGGGGCTCACCGGGGAGCTGTTTTTT. This encodes CASSPAGGLTGELFF.

V usage is TRBV4-1 and J usage is TRBJ1-1; possible D gene TRBD1, 5 bases. Between the trimmed V and J ends, which lost 1 base and 0 bases, there was a span of 9 bases. Germline V gives CDR1 MGHRA, CDR2 YSYEKL. The CDR3 loop spans 15 amino acids. The CDR3 region is CASSQARQLNTEAFF. The CDR3 DNA reads as TGCGCCAGCAGCCAAGCTAGACAGTTGAACACTGAAGCTTTCTTT.

The chain employs TRBV19 and TRBJ2-7; D may be TRBD1 (6 bases). The germline V gene has CDR1 LNHDA and CDR2 SQIVND (reference sequence). The CDR3 is 14 amino acids. Trimming shortened V by 1 base and J by 7 bases, and 14 bases separated the two germline ends. The chain's CDR3 is CASSIVHSQGEQYF. The DNA of the CDR3 is TGTGCCAGTAGTATAGTCCACAGCCAGGGGGAGCAGTACTTC.